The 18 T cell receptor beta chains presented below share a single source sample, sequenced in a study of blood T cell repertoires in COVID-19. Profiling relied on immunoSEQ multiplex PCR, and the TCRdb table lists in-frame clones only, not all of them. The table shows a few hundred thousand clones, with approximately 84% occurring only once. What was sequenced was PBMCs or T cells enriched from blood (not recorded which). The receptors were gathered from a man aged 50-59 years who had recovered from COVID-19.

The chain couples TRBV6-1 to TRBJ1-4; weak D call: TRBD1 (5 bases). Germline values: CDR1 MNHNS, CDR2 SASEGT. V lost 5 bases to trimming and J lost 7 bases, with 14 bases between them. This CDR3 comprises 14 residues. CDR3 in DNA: TGTGCCAGCAGTCCCCGACAGCCCGGTGAAAAACTGTTTTTT. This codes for CASSPRQPGEKLFF.

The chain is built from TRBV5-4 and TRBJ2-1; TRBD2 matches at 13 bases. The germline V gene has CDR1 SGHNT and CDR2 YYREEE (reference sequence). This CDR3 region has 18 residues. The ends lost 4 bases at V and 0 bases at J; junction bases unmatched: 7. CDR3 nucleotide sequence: TGTGCCAGCAGCCGGGGACTAGCGGGATCCCTCTCCTACAATGAGCAGTTCTTC. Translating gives CASSRGLAGSLSYNEQFF.

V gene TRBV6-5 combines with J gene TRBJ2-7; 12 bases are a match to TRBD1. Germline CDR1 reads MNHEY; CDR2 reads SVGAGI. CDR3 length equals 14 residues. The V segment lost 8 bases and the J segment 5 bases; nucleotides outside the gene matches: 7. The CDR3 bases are TGTGCCAGCTTTCGGGACAGGGGGCACCACGAGCAGTACTTC. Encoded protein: CASFRDRGHHEQYF.

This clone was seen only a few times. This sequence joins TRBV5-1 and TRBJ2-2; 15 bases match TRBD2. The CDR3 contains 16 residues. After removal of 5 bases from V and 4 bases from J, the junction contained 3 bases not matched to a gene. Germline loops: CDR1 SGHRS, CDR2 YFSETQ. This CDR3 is CASSRTSGRATGELFF. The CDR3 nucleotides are TGCGCCAGCAGTCGGACTAGCGGGAGGGCCACCGGGGAGCTGTTTTTT.

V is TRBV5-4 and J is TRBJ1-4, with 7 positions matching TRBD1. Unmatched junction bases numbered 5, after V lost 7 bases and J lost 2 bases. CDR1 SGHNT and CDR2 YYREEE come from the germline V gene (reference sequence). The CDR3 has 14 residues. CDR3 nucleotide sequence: TGTGCCAGCCGATTACAGGGGACTAATGAAAAACTGTTTTTT. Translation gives CASRLQGTNEKLFF.

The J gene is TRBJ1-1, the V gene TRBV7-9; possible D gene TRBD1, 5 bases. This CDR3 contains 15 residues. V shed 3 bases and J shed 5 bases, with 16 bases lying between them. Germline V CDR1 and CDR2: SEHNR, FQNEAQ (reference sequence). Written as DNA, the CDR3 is TGTGCCAGCAGCTTCGGAACGGACATGAGGACTGAAGCTTTCTTT. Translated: CASSFGTDMRTEAFF.

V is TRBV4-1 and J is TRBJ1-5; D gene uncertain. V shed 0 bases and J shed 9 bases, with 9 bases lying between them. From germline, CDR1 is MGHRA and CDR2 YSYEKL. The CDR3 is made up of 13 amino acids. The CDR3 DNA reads TGCGCCAGCAGCCAAGATCTAAGTGGGCCCCAGCATTTT. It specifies CASSQDLSGPQHF.

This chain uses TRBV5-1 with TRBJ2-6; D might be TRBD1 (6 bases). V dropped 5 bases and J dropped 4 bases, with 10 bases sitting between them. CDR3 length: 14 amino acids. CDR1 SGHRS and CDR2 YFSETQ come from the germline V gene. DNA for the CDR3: TGCGCCAGCAGTCAGGGGTCAGGGGCCAACGTCCTGACTTTC. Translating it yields CASSQGSGANVLTF. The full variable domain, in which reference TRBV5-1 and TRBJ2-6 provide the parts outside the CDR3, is KAGVTQTPRYLIKTRGQQVTLSCSPISGHRSVSWYQQTPGQGLQFLFEYFSETQRNKGNFPGRFSGRQFSNSRSEMNVSTLELGDSALYLCASSQGSGANVLTFGAGSRLTVL.

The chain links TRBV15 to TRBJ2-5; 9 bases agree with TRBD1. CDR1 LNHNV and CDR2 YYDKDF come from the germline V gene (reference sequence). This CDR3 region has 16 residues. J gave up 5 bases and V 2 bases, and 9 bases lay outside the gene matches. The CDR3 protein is CATSRHPGQGKETQYF. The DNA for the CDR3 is TGTGCCACCAGCAGACACCCGGGACAGGGTAAGGAGACCCAGTACTTC.

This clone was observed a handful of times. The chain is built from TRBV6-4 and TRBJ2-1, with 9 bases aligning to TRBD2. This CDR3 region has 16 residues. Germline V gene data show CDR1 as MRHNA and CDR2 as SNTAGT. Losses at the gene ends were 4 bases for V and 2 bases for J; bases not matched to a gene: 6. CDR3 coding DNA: TGTGCCAGCAGTGTTGGTAGCGGGAGACCCTACAATGAGCAGTTCTTC. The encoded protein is CASSVGSGRPYNEQFF.

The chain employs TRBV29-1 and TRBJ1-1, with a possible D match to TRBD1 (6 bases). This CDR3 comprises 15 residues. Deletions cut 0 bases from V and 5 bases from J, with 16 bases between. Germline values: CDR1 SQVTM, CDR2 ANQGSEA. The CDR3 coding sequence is TGCAGCGTTGAAGACCCCCCGACAGGTGGAACTGAAGCTTTCTTT. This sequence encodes CSVEDPPTGGTEAFF.

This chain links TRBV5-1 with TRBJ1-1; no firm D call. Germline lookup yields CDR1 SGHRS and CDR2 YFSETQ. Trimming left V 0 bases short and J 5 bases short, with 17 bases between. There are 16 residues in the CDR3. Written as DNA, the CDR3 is TGCGCCAGCAGCTTGGGGGAGAGGGCGGACGCGACTGAAGCTTTCTTT. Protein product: CASSLGERADATEAFF.

In DNA form, the CDR3 reads TGTGCCAGCAGCCTGATCCGGGACACCGAGCAGTACTTC. Protein product: CASSLIRDTEQYF. The chain recombines TRBV27 with TRBJ2-7; a weak D match, TRBD1 (6 bases). The V and J ends lost 6 bases and 6 bases respectively, with 15 bases between them. Germline-derived CDR1 and CDR2 are MNHEY and SMNVEV (reference sequence). This CDR3 is 13 amino acids long.

CDR3 coding DNA: TGTGCCAGCAGACTCCGGACTAGCGGGGGCCAAGAGACCCAGTACTTC. This gives the protein CASRLRTSGGQETQYF. The genes are TRBV2 and TRBJ2-5; 13 positions agree with TRBD2. Germline CDR1 reads SNHLY; CDR2 reads FYNNEI. With 6 bases clipped from V and 1 base from J, the junction kept 5 bases outside the gene matches. The CDR3 is 16 amino acids.

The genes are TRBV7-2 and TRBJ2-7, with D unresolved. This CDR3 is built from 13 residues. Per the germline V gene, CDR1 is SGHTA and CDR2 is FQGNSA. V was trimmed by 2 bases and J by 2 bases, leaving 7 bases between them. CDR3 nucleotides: TGTGCCAGCAGCTTAATTAGAGCCTACGAGCAGTACTTC. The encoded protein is CASSLIRAYEQYF.

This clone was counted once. CDR3 sequence: CASSSRTRRSGELFF. CDR3 coding DNA: TGTGCCAGCAGCTCCCGGACTAGAAGGTCCGGGGAGCTGTTTTTT. The gene calls are TRBV7-2 and TRBJ2-2, with 7 positions matching TRBD2. CDR1 and CDR2 from the germline V gene are SGHTA and FQGNSA. CDR3 length: 15 residues. The trim removed 4 bases at V and 6 bases at J, leaving 8 bases unmatched.

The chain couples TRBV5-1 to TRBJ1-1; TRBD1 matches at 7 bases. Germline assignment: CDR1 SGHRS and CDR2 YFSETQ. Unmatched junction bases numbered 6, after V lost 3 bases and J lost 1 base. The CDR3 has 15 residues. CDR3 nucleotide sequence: TGCGCCAGCAGCTCCTCGTACAGGGGGAACACTGAAGCTTTCTTT. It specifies CASSSSYRGNTEAFF.

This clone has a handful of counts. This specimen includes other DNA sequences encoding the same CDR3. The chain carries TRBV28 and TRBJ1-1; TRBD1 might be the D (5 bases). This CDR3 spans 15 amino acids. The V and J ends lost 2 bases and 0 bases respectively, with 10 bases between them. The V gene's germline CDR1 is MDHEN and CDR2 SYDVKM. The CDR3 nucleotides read TGTGCCAGCAGTTTAGGCAGGGCCATGAACACTGAAGCTTTCTTT. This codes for CASSLGRAMNTEAFF.